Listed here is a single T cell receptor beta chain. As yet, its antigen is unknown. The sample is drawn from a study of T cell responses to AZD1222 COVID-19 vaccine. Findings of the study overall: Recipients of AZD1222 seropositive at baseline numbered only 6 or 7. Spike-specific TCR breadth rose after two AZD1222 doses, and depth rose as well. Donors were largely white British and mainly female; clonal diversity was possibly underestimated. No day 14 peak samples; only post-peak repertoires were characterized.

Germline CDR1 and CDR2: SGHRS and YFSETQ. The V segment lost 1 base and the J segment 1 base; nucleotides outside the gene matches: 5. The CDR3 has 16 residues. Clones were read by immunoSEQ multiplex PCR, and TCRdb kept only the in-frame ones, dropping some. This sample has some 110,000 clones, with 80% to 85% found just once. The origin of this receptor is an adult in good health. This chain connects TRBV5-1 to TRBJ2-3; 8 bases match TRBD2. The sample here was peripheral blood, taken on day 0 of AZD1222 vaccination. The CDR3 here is CASSLKAGGRTDTQYF. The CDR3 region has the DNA TGCGCCAGCAGCTTGAAGGCGGGAGGACGCACAGATACGCAGTATTTT.